The 8 T cell receptor beta chains presented below share a single source sample, sequenced in a study of regulatory T cells in long-lasting Graves disease (dated by TCRdb to about 2021). The time point label corresponds to: persistent/refractory GD, antithyroid drugs over 5 years with positive TRAb. RNA was extracted from PBMCs in TRIzol for both TCR sequencing and RNA sequencing. Library construction relied on multiplex PCR. Instrument on record: Illumina HiSeq 4000. To build TCR beta libraries, CDR3 regions were amplified by Arm-PCR using iRepertoire HTBI primers. Clones were called with MiXCR by TCRdb after fastp trimmed the public reads at Q25, and only in-frame beta chains were retained. Each CDR3 protein appears once, grouped with its most common genes and DNA. For this sample there are a few hundred thousand distinct CDR3 sequences; 20% to 25% appear just once. Approximately 60% of the sample is in the top ten clones.

The material was peripheral blood mononuclear cells (PBMCs), obtained when the disease was refractory, from a patient treated with antithyroid drugs. These receptors came from a female donor with Graves disease.

V is TRBV6-2 or TRBV6-3 and J is TRBJ2-7; no firm D call. V was clipped by 3 bases and J by 4 bases, with 4 bases between them. The CDR3 covers 11 residues. Germline loops: CDR1 MNHEY, CDR2 SVGEGT. The CDR3 loop reads CASSYQYEQYF. In nucleotides, the CDR3 is TGTGCCAGCAGTTATCAGTACGAGCAGTACTTC.

J is TRBJ2-7 and V is TRBV6-2 or TRBV6-3, with D perhaps TRBD1 (5 bases). The CDR3 has 14 residues. Germline lookup yields CDR1 MNHEY and CDR2 SVGEGT. The V and J ends lost 5 bases and 3 bases respectively, with 14 bases between them. CDR3 sequence: CASSGPTGNYEQYF. The CDR3 nucleotides are TGTGCCAGCAGTGGTCCAACAGGCAACTACGAGCAGTACTTC.

This clonotype was observed many times. The chain is built from TRBV7-8 and TRBJ2-5, with TRBD2 matching over 12 bases. Germline assignment: CDR1 SGHVS and CDR2 FQNEAQ. The CDR3 runs 20 residues. V shed 1 base, J shed 1 base, and the junction held 13 bases outside the gene matches. The CDR3 is CASSLEAVGGLAGFQETQYF. The DNA for the CDR3 is TGTGCCAGCAGCTTAGAGGCAGTTGGTGGACTAGCGGGATTCCAAGAGACCCAGTACTTC.

V usage is TRBV29-1 and J usage is TRBJ2-5; perhaps TRBD2 as D (6 bases). The CDR3 runs 15 residues. Germline V gene data show CDR1 as SQVTM and CDR2 as ANQGSEA. CDR3 sequence (DNA): TGCAGTGTTATTGCGGTAGGCCGCGGGGATGAGACCCAGTACTTC. The encoded protein is CSVIAVGRGDETQYF.

The rearrangement joins TRBV6-1 to TRBJ1-2, with no clear D. CDR1 is MNHNS and CDR2 is SASEGT in the germline V gene. The CDR3 covers 14 residues. Trimming removed 6 bases at V and 2 bases at J, with 13 bases between. This CDR3 is CASSRTLRNYGYTF. For the CDR3, the DNA is TGTGCCAGCAGCCGAACCCTCAGGAACTATGGCTACACCTTC.

The chain carries TRBV19 and TRBJ1-2, with no clear D. This CDR3 is 13 amino acids long. Germline CDR1 and CDR2: LNHDA and SQIVND (reference sequence). The ends were cut back, 3 bases at V and 0 bases at J, with 5 bases in the middle. The CDR3 reads CASSIRTNYGYTF. The CDR3 DNA sequence: TGTGCCAGTAGTATCCGGACTAACTATGGCTACACCTTC.

The chain combines TRBV6-1 with TRBJ1-2; D perhaps matches TRBD1 (6 bases). Germline V CDR1 and CDR2: MNHNS, SASEGT. CDR3 length: 15 amino acids. V was trimmed by 5 bases and J by 3 bases, leaving 16 bases between them. The CDR3 sequence is CASSPGHRQDYGYTF. In DNA, the CDR3 is TGTGCCAGCAGTCCGGGACACAGACAAGACTATGGCTACACCTTC.

The table lists this clonotype with many counts. The genes are TRBV11-3 and TRBJ1-1; D gene unclear. This CDR3 is 13 amino acids long. V was shortened by 0 bases and J by 3 bases, with 5 bases between the two germline ends. Germline lookup yields CDR1 SGHNT and CDR2 YENEEA. The CDR3 sequence: CASSLDGYTEAFF. The DNA for the CDR3 is TGTGCCAGCAGCTTAGACGGTTACACTGAAGCTTTCTTT.